This T cell receptor beta chain emerged from a study of blood T cell repertoires in COVID-19. At the level of the study: Whether acute or convalescent, the COVID-19 samples came from the United States, Italy and Spain. Sample material is recorded as cDNA or gDNA derived from T cells, B-cell-depleted T cells, or PBMCs.

Per the original data handling: Quantification of nucleated cells was approximated via reference gene primer amplification. Here immunoSEQ multiplex PCR was the method, and the copy in TCRdb shows in-frame clones only, minus some. That table supplies the V and J calls and clone size; D and trimming were determined from the DNA. The table includes a few hundred thousand clones, more than 75% detected once. Germline V CDR1 and CDR2: ENHRY, SYGVKD. The CDR3 consists of 15 residues. V was shortened by 1 base and J by 9 bases, with 13 bases between the two germline ends. V gene TRBV10-3 combines with J gene TRBJ1-6; D remains ambiguous. This clonotype was obtained from a human donor with acute or convalescent COVID-19. The donor label of this sample is uncertain. The sequencing input was peripheral blood. CDR3 in DNA: TGTGCCATCAGTGAGTTGGCCTCGGGAAGTTCACCCCTCCACTTT. Translation gives CAISELASGSSPLHF.